This TCR beta chain is from a study of T cells in Graves' hyperthyroidism and ophthalmopathy. From germline, CDR1 is SGHDN and CDR2 FVKESK. The CDR3 consists of 17 residues. Researchers took RNA transcripts and amplified the TCR beta CDR3 regions from them. RT-PCR in the first round (using the HTBI primer set) targeted the TCR CDR3. MiXCR, run by TCRdb on the multiplex PCR reads, gives a single entry per CDR3 protein. Of 600,000 to 750,000 distinct CDR3 sequences listed, 17% are singletons. Subjects aged 18 to 65 presented with newly diagnosed hyperthyroidism of less than 2 months' duration. This clonotype showed up many times. One end of the junction fails to match germline, which may point to a read error.

This clonotype was sampled from a man aged 50 or older with Graves' hyperthyroidism. Sequencing used blood. The V call is TRBV14, the J call TRBJ2-1; 8 bases fit TRBD2. In DNA, the CDR3 is TGTGCCAGCAGTCAAGGTGGGCGCGGGAGGTCAAACAATGAGCAGTTCTTC. This gives the protein CASSQGGRGRSNNEQFF.